This T cell receptor beta chain emerged from a study of human T cells and chemical hapten exposure. Study context: Patch tests applied 0.01% DPC to the upper back and were scored after 6 days.

Original processing methods: Per-sample TCR counts ranged from roughly 20,000 to 700,000, median about 100,000. TCRdb reprocessed the RACE reads via MiXCR and lists one record per CDR3 protein. It is TCRdb's table, rather than the study itself, that gives the V and J calls and clone size. This table holds about 120,000 distinct CDR3 sequences, 9% to 14% found once. As concerns this clonotype: The antigen is undetermined. Since no conserved phenylalanine or tryptophan closes the CDR3, a read error is the likely cause.

Time point denoted: patch test 1, 2 weeks after DPC sensitization. Treatment noted: therapeutic diphenylcyclopropenone sensitization with weekly scalp DPC. Findings and limits, study-wide: Against controls, expanded TCRs gave rise to significantly more large CDR3 similarity clusters.

The CDR3 runs 17 residues. The germline gives CDR1 SGHDT, CDR2 YYEEEE. V dropped 4 bases and J dropped 6; count of bases not matched to a gene: 10. The chain employs TRBV5-6 and TRBJ2-1; 13 positions agree with TRBD2. The specimen was whole blood, collected in connection with sensitization to the hapten diphenylcyclopropenone (DPC). The clonotype was recovered from a woman between 45 and 60 years old with alopecia areata. Some clones in this sample may be carry-over from other donors' samples. The CDR3 DNA reads as TGTGCCAGCAGCCGCGGACGAGGACTAGCGGGAGCCAATGAGCAGTTCTCC. Its translation: CASSRGRGLAGANEQFS.